This section outlines one T cell receptor beta chain sequence together with its context. The CDR3 totals 17 residues. J lost 5 bases, V lost 0 bases, and 8 bases had no gene match. Germline V CDR1 and CDR2: LNHNV, YYDKDF (reference sequence). In the authors' workflow: Estimated nucleated cell counts came from reference gene primer amplification. Assay: immunoSEQ multiplex PCR; the TCRdb copy retains only in-frame clones and omits some. V, J and clone size were drawn from that table, and D and trimming were deduced from the DNA. The sample lists 300,000 to 350,000 clones; 88% were seen once. The sample comes from a study of blood T cell repertoires in COVID-19. Participants were aged roughly 18 to 90 years from 24 US areas. Assignment of participants to cohorts was predicated upon participant-reported clinical history.

The source is a woman aged 25-40 years who had been exposed to COVID-19. Specimen: PBMCs or T cells enriched from blood (not recorded which). The chain uses TRBV15 and TRBJ2-2; TRBD2 matches 8 bases. CDR3 region: CATSRDILAGETGELFF. CDR3 sequence (DNA): TGTGCCACCAGCAGAGATATCCTAGCGGGTGAGACCGGGGAGCTGTTTTTT.